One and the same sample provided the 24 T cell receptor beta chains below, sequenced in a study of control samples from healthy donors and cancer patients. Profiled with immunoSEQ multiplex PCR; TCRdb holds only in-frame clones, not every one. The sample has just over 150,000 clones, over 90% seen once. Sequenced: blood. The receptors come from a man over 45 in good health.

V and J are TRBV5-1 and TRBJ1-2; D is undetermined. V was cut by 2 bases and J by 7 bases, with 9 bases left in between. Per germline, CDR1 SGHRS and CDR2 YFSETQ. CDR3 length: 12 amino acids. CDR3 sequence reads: CASSFDTRGYTF. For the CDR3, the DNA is TGCGCCAGCAGCTTTGACACGCGTGGCTACACCTTC.

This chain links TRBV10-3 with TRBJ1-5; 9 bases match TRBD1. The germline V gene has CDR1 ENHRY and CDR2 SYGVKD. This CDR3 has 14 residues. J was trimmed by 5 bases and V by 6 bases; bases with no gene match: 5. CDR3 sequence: CAIRRDREDQPQHF. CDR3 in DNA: TGTGCCATCAGGCGGGACAGGGAAGATCAGCCCCAGCATTTT.

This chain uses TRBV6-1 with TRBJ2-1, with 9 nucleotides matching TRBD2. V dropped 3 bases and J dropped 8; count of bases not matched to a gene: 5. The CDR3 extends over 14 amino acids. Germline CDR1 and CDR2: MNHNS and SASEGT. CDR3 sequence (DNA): TGTGCCAGCAGTGAGGGTAGCGGGAGCTATGAGCAGTTCTTC. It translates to CASSEGSGSYEQFF.

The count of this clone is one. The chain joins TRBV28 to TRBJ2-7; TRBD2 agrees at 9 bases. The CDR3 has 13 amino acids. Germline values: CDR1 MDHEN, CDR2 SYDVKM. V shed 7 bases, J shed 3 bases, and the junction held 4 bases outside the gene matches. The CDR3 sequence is CASNPAGGYEQYF. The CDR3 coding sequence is TGTGCCAGCAACCCAGCGGGAGGCTACGAGCAGTACTTC.

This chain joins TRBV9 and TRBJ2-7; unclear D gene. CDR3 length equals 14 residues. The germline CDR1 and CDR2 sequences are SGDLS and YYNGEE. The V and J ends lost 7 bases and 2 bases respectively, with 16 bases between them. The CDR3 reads CASSEDHQPYEQYF. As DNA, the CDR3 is TGTGCCAGCTCCGAGGATCATCAGCCCTACGAGCAGTACTTC.

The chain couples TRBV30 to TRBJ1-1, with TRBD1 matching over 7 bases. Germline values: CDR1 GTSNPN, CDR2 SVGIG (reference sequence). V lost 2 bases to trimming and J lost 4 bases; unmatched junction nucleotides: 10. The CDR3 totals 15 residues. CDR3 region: CAWSHTGAGGTEAFF. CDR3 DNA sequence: TGTGCCTGGAGTCACACAGGGGCTGGAGGCACTGAAGCTTTCTTT.

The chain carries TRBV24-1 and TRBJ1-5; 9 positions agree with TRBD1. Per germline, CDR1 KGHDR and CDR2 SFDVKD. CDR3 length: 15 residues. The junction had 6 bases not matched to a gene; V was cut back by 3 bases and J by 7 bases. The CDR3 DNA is TGTGCCACCAGTGATGCCGGGACAGGGTCACAGCCCCAGCATTTT. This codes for CATSDAGTGSQPQHF.

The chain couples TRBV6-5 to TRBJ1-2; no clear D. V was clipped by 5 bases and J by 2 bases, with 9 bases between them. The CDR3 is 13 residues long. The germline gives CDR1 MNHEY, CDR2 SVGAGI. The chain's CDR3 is CASSRTLNYGYTF. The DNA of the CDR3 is TGTGCCAGCAGTCGGACCCTCAACTATGGCTACACCTTC.

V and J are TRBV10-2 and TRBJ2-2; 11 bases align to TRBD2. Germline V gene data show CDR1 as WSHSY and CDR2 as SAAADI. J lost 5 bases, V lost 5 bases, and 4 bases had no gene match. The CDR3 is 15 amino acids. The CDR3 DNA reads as TGCGCCAGCAGTACCCTAGCGGGAGGAACCGGGGAGCTGTTTTTT. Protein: CASSTLAGGTGELFF.

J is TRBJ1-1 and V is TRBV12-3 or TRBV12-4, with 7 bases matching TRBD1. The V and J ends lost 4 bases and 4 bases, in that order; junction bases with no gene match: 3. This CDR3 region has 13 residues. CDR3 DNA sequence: TGTGCCAGCAGTTCCGCAGGGGGCACTGAAGCTTTCTTT. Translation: CASSSAGGTEAFF.

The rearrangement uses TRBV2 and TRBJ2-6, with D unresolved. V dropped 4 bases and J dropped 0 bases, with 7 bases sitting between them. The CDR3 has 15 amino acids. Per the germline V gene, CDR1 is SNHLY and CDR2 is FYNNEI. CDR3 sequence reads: CASSADHSGANVLTF. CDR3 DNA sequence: TGTGCCAGCAGTGCGGATCACTCTGGGGCCAACGTCCTGACTTTC.

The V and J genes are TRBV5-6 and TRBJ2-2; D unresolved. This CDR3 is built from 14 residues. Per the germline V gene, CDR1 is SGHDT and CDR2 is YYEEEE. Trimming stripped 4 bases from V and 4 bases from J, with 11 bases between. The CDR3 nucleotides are TGTGCCAGCAGCAGGAGACGGAGCACCGGGGAGCTGTTTTTT. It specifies CASSRRRSTGELFF.

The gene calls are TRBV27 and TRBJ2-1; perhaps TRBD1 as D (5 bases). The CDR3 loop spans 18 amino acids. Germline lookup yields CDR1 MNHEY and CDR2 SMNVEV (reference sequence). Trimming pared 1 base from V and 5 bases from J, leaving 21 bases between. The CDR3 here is CASSLFAPRVLSNNEQFF. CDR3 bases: TGTGCCAGCAGTTTATTTGCCCCCAGGGTCTTGTCGAACAATGAGCAGTTCTTC.

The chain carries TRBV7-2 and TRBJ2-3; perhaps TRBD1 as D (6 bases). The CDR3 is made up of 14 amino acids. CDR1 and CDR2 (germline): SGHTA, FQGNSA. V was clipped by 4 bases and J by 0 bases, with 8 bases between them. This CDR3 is CASSSGQSTDTQYF. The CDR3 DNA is TGTGCCAGCAGCTCCGGACAGAGCACAGATACGCAGTATTTT.

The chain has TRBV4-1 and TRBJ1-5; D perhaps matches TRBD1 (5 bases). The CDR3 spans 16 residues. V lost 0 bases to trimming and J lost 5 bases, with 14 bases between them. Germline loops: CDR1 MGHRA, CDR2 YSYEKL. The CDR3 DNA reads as TGCGCCAGCAGCCAAGACCCGGGACCGGGAGATCAGCCCCAGCATTTT. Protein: CASSQDPGPGDQPQHF.

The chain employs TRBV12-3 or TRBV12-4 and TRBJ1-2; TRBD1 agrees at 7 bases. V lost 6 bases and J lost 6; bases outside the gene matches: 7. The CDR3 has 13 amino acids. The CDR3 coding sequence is TGTGCCAGCAGCCGGAGGGGGACAGATGGCTACACCTTC. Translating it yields CASSRRGTDGYTF.

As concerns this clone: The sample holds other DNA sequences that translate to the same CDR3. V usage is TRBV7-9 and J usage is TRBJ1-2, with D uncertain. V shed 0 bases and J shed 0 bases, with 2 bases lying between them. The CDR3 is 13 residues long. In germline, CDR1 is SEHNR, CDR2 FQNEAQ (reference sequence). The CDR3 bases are TGTGCCAGCAGCTTAGCATCTAACTATGGCTACACCTTC. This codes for CASSLASNYGYTF.

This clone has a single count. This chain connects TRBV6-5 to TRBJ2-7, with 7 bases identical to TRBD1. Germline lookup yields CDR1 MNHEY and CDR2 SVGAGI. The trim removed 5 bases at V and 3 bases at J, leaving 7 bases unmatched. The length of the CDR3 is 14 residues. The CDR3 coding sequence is TGTGCCAGCAGTCGCAGACAGGGCGTCTACGAGCAGTACTTC. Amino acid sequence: CASSRRQGVYEQYF.

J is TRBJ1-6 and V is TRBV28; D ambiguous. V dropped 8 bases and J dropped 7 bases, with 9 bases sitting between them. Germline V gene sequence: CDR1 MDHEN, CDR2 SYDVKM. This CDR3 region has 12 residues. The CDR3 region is CASQTPNSPLHF. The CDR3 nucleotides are TGTGCCAGCCAGACCCCAAATTCACCCCTCCACTTT.

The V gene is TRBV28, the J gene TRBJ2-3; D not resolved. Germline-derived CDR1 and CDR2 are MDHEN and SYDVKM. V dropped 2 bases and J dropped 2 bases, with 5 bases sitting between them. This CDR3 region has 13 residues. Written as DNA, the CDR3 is TGTGCCAGCAGTTTAGGCTCCACAGATACGCAGTATTTT. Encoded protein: CASSLGSTDTQYF.

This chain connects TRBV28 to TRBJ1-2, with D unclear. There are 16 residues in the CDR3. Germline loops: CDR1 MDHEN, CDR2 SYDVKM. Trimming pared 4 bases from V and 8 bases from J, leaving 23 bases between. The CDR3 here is CASSSPGRPLLGGYTF. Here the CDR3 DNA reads TGTGCCAGCAGTTCACCGGGAAGGCCTCTTTTAGGAGGCTACACCTTC.

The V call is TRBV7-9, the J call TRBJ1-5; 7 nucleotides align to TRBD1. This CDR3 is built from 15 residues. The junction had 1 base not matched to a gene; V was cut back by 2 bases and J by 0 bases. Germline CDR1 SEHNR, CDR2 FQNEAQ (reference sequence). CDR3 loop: CASSLQGDSNQPQHF. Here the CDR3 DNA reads TGTGCCAGCAGCTTACAGGGGGATAGCAATCAGCCCCAGCATTTT.

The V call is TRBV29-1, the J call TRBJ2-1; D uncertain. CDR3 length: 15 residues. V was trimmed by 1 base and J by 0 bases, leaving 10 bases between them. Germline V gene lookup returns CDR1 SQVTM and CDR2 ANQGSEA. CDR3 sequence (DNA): TGCAGCGTTGAAGTGAAGGCCCACTCCTACAATGAGCAGTTCTTC. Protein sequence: CSVEVKAHSYNEQFF.

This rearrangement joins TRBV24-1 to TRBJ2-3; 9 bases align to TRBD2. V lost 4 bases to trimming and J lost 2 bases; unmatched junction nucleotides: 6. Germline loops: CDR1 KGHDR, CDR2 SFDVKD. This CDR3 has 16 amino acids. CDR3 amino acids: CATSDSAGGPTDTQYF. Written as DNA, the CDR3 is TGTGCCACCAGTGACTCTGCGGGAGGGCCCACAGATACGCAGTATTTT.